This entry concerns a single T cell receptor beta chain. Its antigen is unknown. The data were taken from a study of cytomegalovirus exposure and HLA in healthy donors. The study's findings and limits: Previous analysis showed most TCR beta V segments were productive about 87% or about 30% of the time. While the bulk of TCR sequences proved rare, some public TCRs turned up in many donors. It was likely that a cluster of highly shared sequence variants was a sequencing artifact.

V gave up 3 bases and J gave up 3 bases, with 9 bases separating them. CDR3 length: 12 residues. Germline loops: CDR1 GTSNPN, CDR2 SVGIG (reference sequence). The PCR employed 60 Vbeta primers together with 13 Jbeta primers. Repertoires were generated with immunoSEQ multiplex PCR, while TCRdb's copy carries only in-frame clones and drops some. The sample consists of more than 90,000 clones, 79% of them appearing once. The V and J genes are TRBV30 and TRBJ2-7, with D tentatively TRBD2 (5 bases). The TCR comes from a woman between 18 and 29 years old in good health and CMV-seropositive. Sequenced sample: PBMCs. CDR3 in amino acids: CAWRADFYEQYF. CDR3 nucleotides: TGTGCCTGGAGAGCGGACTTCTACGAGCAGTACTTC.